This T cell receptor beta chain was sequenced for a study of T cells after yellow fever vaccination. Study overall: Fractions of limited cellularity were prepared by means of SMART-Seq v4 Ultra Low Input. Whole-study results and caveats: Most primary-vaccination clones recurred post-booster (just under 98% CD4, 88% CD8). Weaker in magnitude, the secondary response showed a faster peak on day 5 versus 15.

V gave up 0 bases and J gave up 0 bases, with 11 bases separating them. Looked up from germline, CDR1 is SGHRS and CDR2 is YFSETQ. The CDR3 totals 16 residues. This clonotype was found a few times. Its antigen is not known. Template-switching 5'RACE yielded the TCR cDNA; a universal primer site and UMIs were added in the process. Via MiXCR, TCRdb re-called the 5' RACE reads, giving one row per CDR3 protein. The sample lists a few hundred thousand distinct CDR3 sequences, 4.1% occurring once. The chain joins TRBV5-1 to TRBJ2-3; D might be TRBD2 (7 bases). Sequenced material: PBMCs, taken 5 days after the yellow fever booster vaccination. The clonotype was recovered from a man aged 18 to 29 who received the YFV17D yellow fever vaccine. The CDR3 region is CASSLDGGRSTDTQYF. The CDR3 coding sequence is TGCGCCAGCAGCTTGGACGGGGGGCGCAGCACAGATACGCAGTATTTT.